The 25 T cell receptor beta chains below were found in one sample sequenced in a study of regulatory T cells in long-lasting Graves disease. The time point is: newly diagnosed GD, antithyroid drugs for less than 3 months. Researchers made the TCR library from RNA that was extracted from PBMCs. The TCR beta library used iRepertoire HTBI primers with Arm-PCR amplification of CDR3. One entry per CDR3 protein results from TCRdb running MiXCR on the multiplex PCR reads. The sample consists of about 360,000 distinct CDR3 sequences, 16% of them appearing once. The sample was also linked to a second study, of T cells in Graves' hyperthyroidism and ophthalmopathy.

Material: peripheral blood mononuclear cells (PBMCs), obtained at new diagnosis, from a patient treated with antithyroid drugs. These receptors came from a woman aged 18-29 years with Graves disease.

This chain links TRBV9 with TRBJ2-7, with D unclear. V was pared by 0 bases and J by 3 bases, with 10 bases between. Germline V gives CDR1 SGDLS, CDR2 YYNGEE. The CDR3 spans 14 residues. Here the CDR3 reads CASSVAIGNYEQYF. CDR3 nucleotides: TGTGCCAGCAGCGTAGCAATAGGGAACTACGAGCAGTACTTC.

In this sample, this clonotype turned up many times. The chain is built from TRBV13 and TRBJ2-1; TRBD1 agrees at 7 bases. Per germline, CDR1 PRHDT and CDR2 FYEKMQ (reference sequence). The trim removed 2 bases at V and 2 bases at J, leaving 6 bases unmatched. This CDR3 has 16 residues. Here the CDR3 reads CASSLRTGPTYNEQFF. CDR3 DNA sequence: TGTGCCAGCAGCTTAAGGACAGGACCAACCTACAATGAGCAGTTCTTC.

This clonotype was recorded many times. This chain joins TRBV30 and TRBJ1-1, with D uncertain. CDR1 and CDR2 (germline): GTSNPN, SVGIG (reference sequence). CDR3 length equals 15 residues. V lost 4 bases, J lost 0 bases, and 15 bases lay in between. This CDR3 reads CAWIRRAKLNTEAFF. In DNA form, the CDR3 reads TGTGCCTGGATCAGGAGGGCGAAATTGAACACTGAAGCTTTCTTT.

This sequence joins TRBV3-1 and TRBJ2-1; TRBD2 matches at 7 bases. The germline V gene has CDR1 LGHDT and CDR2 YNNKEL (reference sequence). V was clipped by 6 bases and J by 3 bases; unmatched bases: 5. This CDR3 spans 14 amino acids. The CDR3 spells CASSPGLFYNEQFF. CDR3 in DNA: TGTGCCAGCAGTCCGGGACTATTCTACAATGAGCAGTTCTTC.

This clonotype was observed at least ten times. The chain joins TRBV28 to TRBJ1-2, with D tentatively TRBD1 (5 bases). The ends were cut back, 5 bases at V and 4 bases at J, with 20 bases in the middle. This CDR3 region has 16 residues. Germline V lookup: CDR1 MDHEN, CDR2 SYDVKM. The CDR3 DNA reads TGTGCCAGCAGTACAGTGGAAACGACAGCTAGCTATGGCTACACCTTC. Translated: CASSTVETTASYGYTF.

This clonotype has a count of ten or more. V is TRBV12-3 or TRBV12-4 and J is TRBJ1-1; TRBD1 might be the D (5 bases). Trimming took off 5 bases at V and 6 bases at J, with 13 bases between the two ends. The CDR3 covers 13 residues. The chain's CDR3 is CASSRAGGAEAFF. The DNA of the CDR3 is TGTGCCAGCAGTCGCGCTGGGGGGGCTGAAGCTTTCTTT.

This clonotype was recorded at least ten times. This sequence joins TRBV7-6 and TRBJ2-1; 11 bases map to TRBD2. Looked up from germline, CDR1 is SGHVS and CDR2 is FNYEAQ. V trimming: 4 bases; J trimming: 5 bases; junction bases outside the gene matches: 10. CDR3 size: 17 residues. DNA for the CDR3: TGTGCCAGCAGCTCTCGGGTACTAGCGGGGGACCACAATGAGCAGTTCTTC. This sequence encodes CASSSRVLAGDHNEQFF.

This clonotype was recorded many times. The V and J genes are TRBV6-1 and TRBJ1-6; D is perhaps TRBD1 (5 bases). Germline V gene data show CDR1 as MNHNS and CDR2 as SASEGT. V lost 4 bases to trimming and J lost 4 bases, with 14 bases between them. The CDR3 runs to 16 residues. CDR3 sequence reads: CASSARAGIYNSPLHF. For the CDR3, the DNA is TGTGCCAGCAGTGCCCGGGCAGGGATTTATAATTCACCCCTCCACTTT.

A word on this clonotype: An end of the junction differs from the germline gene, which may be a read error. The chain links TRBV2 to TRBJ2-5; D gene unclear. The CDR3 runs 12 residues. Germline V CDR1 and CDR2: SNHLY, FYNNEI. The DNA of the CDR3 is TGTGCCAGCAGTGCGCGGCCAGAGGCCCAGTACTTC. It specifies CASSARPEAQYF.

In this sample, this clonotype turned up a few times. The J gene is TRBJ2-5, the V gene TRBV9; D is undetermined. In germline, CDR1 is SGDLS, CDR2 YYNGEE. V dropped 0 bases and J dropped 3 bases, with 9 bases sitting between them. This CDR3 is 14 amino acids long. The CDR3: CASSVGVREETQYF. In nucleotides, the CDR3 is TGTGCCAGCAGCGTAGGAGTCCGAGAAGAGACCCAGTACTTC.

There are many counts of this clonotype. V is TRBV2 and J is TRBJ1-2; the D gene is possibly TRBD1 (5 bases). CDR1 is SNHLY, CDR2 FYNNEI, per germline. The V and J ends lost 7 bases and 8 bases respectively, with 20 bases between them. CDR3 length equals 14 residues. CDR3 loop: CASNVHAQGTGYTF. The CDR3 nucleotides read TGTGCCAGCAATGTTCATGCGCAGGGAACGGGCTACACCTTC.

This clonotype was seen more than once but under ten times. The chain recombines TRBV6-2 or TRBV6-3 with TRBJ1-2; D ambiguous. The length of the CDR3 is 13 residues. Germline CDR1 and CDR2: MNHEY and SVGEGT. V lost 6 bases to trimming and J lost 7 bases, with 15 bases between them. The CDR3 protein is CASSQQRSGGYTF. CDR3 DNA sequence: TGTGCCAGCAGCCAACAACGATCCGGTGGCTACACCTTC.

In its sample, this clonotype was seen a few times. This rearrangement joins TRBV14 to TRBJ2-1, with TRBD1 identical over 8 bases. Germline assignment: CDR1 SGHDN and CDR2 FVKESK. CDR3 length: 16 amino acids. With 3 bases clipped from V and 0 bases from J, the junction kept 4 bases outside the gene matches. The CDR3 loop reads CASSQQTGGSYNEQFF. The CDR3 DNA follows: TGTGCCAGCAGCCAGCAAACAGGGGGCTCCTACAATGAGCAGTTCTTC.

The chain joins TRBV5-1 to TRBJ2-3, with TRBD2 matching 14 bases. This CDR3 spans 17 amino acids. Looked up from germline, CDR1 is SGHRS and CDR2 is YFSETQ. The V and J ends lost 4 bases and 7 bases, in that order; junction bases with no gene match: 11. Here the CDR3 DNA reads TGCGCCAGCAGCAGCCAAGGGACTAGCGGGAGTGTCCATACGCAGTATTTT. Its protein is CASSSQGTSGSVHTQYF.

This clonotype was observed a handful of times. The chain employs TRBV5-1 and TRBJ2-3; TRBD2 matches 11 bases. The CDR3 length is 18 residues. Germline lookup yields CDR1 SGHRS and CDR2 YFSETQ. J gave up 2 bases and V 1 base, and 9 bases lay outside the gene matches. The CDR3 is CASSLYTLAGGYTDTQYF. In DNA form, the CDR3 reads TGCGCCAGCAGCTTGTATACCCTAGCGGGGGGATACACAGATACGCAGTATTTT.

This clonotype was recorded at least ten times. The chain has TRBV19 and TRBJ2-1, with TRBD2 identical over 12 bases. The CDR3 runs 16 residues. The V and J ends lost 1 base and 5 bases, in that order; junction bases with no gene match: 3. Per the germline V gene, CDR1 is LNHDA and CDR2 is SQIVND (reference sequence). CDR3 in DNA: TGTGCCAGTAGTATAGGTAGACTAGCGGGAGACAATGAGCAGTTCTTC. Translation: CASSIGRLAGDNEQFF. The variable domain in full, completed from reference TRBV19 and TRBJ2-1, reads DGGITQSPKYLFRKEGQNVTLSCEQNLNHDAMYWYRQDPGQGLRLIYYSQIVNDFQKGDIAEGYSVSREKKESFPLTVTSAQKNPTAFYLCASSIGRLAGDNEQFFGPGTRLTVL.

In its sample, this clonotype was seen a few times. The chain uses TRBV5-1 and TRBJ1-2; D unresolved. The CDR3 is 16 amino acids. CDR1 and CDR2 (germline): SGHRS, YFSETQ. The V and J ends lost 7 bases and 2 bases respectively, with 21 bases between them. The CDR3 is CASAREWSTENYGYTF. The CDR3 DNA follows: TGCGCCAGCGCCCGGGAGTGGTCCACCGAAAACTATGGCTACACCTTC.

On this clonotype itself: A read error may explain this, as a much larger clone is one base away. The chain is built from TRBV20-1 and TRBJ2-3; D unclear. In germline, CDR1 is DFQATT, CDR2 SNEGSKA (reference sequence). The V and J ends lost 4 bases and 1 base respectively, with 21 bases between them. The CDR3 has 17 residues. The CDR3 DNA is TGCAGTGCTACGCCGGAACTGGAGACTGCGCGCACAGATACGCAGTATTTT. This encodes CSATPELETARTDTQYF.

Ten or more counts support this clonotype. The rearrangement links TRBV13 to TRBJ2-1, with 9 bases lining up with TRBD2. Trimming at V came to 5 bases and at J to 0 bases, leaving 2 bases not matched to a gene. The CDR3 totals 15 residues. CDR1 PRHDT and CDR2 FYEKMQ come from the germline V gene (reference sequence). The CDR3 loop is CASSERGASYNEQFF. DNA of the CDR3: TGTGCCAGCAGCGAGCGGGGGGCCTCCTACAATGAGCAGTTCTTC.

This clonotype has only a few counts. V usage is TRBV3-1 and J usage is TRBJ1-3; no definite D call. Germline V gene sequence: CDR1 LGHDT, CDR2 YNNKEL (reference sequence). V gave up 0 bases and J gave up 2 bases, with 8 bases separating them. CDR3 length equals 15 residues. The chain's CDR3 is CASSQDIVAGNTIYF. CDR3 nucleotide sequence: TGTGCCAGCAGCCAAGATATAGTCGCTGGAAACACCATATATTTT.

This clonotype was counted a few times. This CDR3 reads CASSLDRGVGQPQHF. CDR3 DNA: TGCGCCAGCAGCTTGGACAGGGGTGTGGGTCAGCCCCAGCATTTT. This chain connects TRBV5-1 to TRBJ1-5, with 7 bases identical to TRBD1. Germline V lookup: CDR1 SGHRS, CDR2 YFSETQ. Trimming at V came to 0 bases and at J to 6 bases, leaving 6 bases not matched to a gene. The CDR3 has 15 residues.

This clonotype came up a few times. The rearrangement joins TRBV5-5 to TRBJ2-1, with 12 bases that match TRBD2. This CDR3 region has 16 residues. With 4 bases clipped from V and 3 bases from J, the junction kept 5 bases outside the gene matches. CDR1 and CDR2 (germline): SGHKS, YYEKEE (reference sequence). Written as DNA, the CDR3 is TGTGCCAGCAGCGGACCGACTAGCGGGGGCTACAATGAGCAGTTCTTC. Its protein product is CASSGPTSGGYNEQFF.

In its sample, this clonotype was seen many times. The chain joins TRBV24-1 to TRBJ1-5; tentative D call: TRBD1 (5 bases). The CDR3 is 13 residues long. V lost 6 bases to trimming and J lost 6 bases, with 11 bases between them. Germline CDR1 KGHDR, CDR2 SFDVKD. CDR3 amino acids: CATSKGLGQPQHF. The CDR3 nucleotides read TGTGCCACCAGTAAGGGGCTGGGTCAGCCCCAGCATTTT.

This clonotype came up a few times. The V gene is TRBV19, the J gene TRBJ2-1; unclear D gene. V was clipped by 0 bases and J by 5 bases, with 14 bases between them. CDR1 LNHDA and CDR2 SQIVND come from the germline V gene (reference sequence). The CDR3 is 16 amino acids. CDR3 in DNA: TGTGCCAGTAGTATAGAATCGACGGCAGTTCACAATGAGCAGTTCTTC. This translates into CASSIESTAVHNEQFF.

The rearrangement uses TRBV18 and TRBJ1-3; no reliable D call. The CDR3 covers 15 residues. CDR1 is KGHSH and CDR2 is LQKENI in the germline V gene. Trimming removed 3 bases from V and 0 bases from J, with 9 bases in between. The CDR3 region is CASSPLNPSGNTIYF. The CDR3 nucleotides read TGTGCCAGCTCACCCCTCAACCCCTCTGGAAACACCATATATTTT.